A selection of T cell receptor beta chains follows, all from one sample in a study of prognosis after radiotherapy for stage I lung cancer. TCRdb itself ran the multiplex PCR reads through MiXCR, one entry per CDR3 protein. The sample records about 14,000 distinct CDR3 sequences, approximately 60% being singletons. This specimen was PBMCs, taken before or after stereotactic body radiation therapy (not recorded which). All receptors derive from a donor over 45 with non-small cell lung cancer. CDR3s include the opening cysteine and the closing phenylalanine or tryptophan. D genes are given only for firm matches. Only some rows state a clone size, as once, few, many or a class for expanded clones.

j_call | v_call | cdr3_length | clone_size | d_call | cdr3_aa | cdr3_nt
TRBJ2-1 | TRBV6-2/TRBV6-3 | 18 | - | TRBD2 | CATRLFFIAGGRYNEQFF | TGTGCCACTCGGCTTTTTTTTATCGCGGGAGGTCGGTACAATGAGCAGTTCTTC
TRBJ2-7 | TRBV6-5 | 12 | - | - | CASTDPLDEQYF | TGTGCCAGCACGGATCCCCTTGACGAGCAGTACTTC
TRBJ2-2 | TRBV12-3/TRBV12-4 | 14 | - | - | CASSPNKNTGELFF | TGTGCCAGCAGTCCAAACAAGAACACCGGGGAGCTGTTTTTT
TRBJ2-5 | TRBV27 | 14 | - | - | CASSSSTGRETHYF | TGTGCCAGCAGTTCCTCCACGGGGCGAGAGACCCATTACTTC
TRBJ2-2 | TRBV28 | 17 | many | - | CASRTGSSGISTGELFF | TGTGCCAGCAGGACCGGAAGCAGCGGAATATCCACCGGGGAGCTGTTTTTT
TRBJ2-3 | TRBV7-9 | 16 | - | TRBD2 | CASSLTRVAGLDTQYF | TGTGCCAGCAGCTTAACTCGAGTAGCGGGGTTAGATACGCAGTATTTT
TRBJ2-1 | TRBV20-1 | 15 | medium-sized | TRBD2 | CSARDMASGSNEQFF | TGCAGTGCTAGAGATATGGCTAGCGGGAGCAATGAGCAGTTCTTC
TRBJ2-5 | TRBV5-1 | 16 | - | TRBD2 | CASSLGLAGGPETQYF | TGCGCCAGCAGCTTGGGACTAGCGGGGGGGCCGGAGACCCAGTACTTC
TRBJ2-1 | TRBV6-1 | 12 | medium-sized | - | CANAVRDNEQFF | TGCGCCAACGCGGTACGGGACAATGAGCAGTTCTTC
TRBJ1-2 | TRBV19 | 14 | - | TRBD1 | CDSRTGGANYGYTF | TGTGACAGTAGAACAGGGGGCGCTAACTATGGATACACCTTC
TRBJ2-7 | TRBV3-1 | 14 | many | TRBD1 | CASSPRDSSYEQYF | TGTGCCAGCAGCCCCCGGGACAGCTCCTACGAGCAGTACTTC
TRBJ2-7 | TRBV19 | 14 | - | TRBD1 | CASSNRDRAYEQYF | TGTGCCAGTAGTAACCGGGACAGGGCCTACGAGCAGTACTTC
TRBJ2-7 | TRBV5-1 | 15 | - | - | CASSLVSRDAYEQYF | TGCGCCAGCAGCTTGGTTTCCAGGGACGCCTACGAGCAGTACTTC
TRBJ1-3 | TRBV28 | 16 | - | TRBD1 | CASSLGQGVSGNTIYF | TGTGCCAGCAGTCTAGGACAGGGGGTTTCTGGAAACACCATATATTTT
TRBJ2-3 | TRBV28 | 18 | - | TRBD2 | CASSLHPAGTQSWDTQYF | TGTGCCAGCAGTTTACACCCAGCGGGAACACAAAGTTGGGATACGCAGTATTTT
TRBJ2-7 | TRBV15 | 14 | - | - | CATSRDLGVYEQYF | TGTGCCACCAGCAGAGACCTAGGGGTCTACGAGCAGTACTTC
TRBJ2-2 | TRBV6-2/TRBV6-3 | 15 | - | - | CASIYLLRNTGELFF | TGTGCCAGCATTTACCTCCTCCGGAACACCGGTGAGCTGTTTTTT
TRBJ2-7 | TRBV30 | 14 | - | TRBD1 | CAWSNDRGAYEQYF | TGTGCCTGGAGCAACGACAGGGGTGCCTACGAGCAGTACTTC
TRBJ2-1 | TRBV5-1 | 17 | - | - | CASSPARQDSSYNEQFF | TGCGCCAGCAGCCCCGCAAGACAGGACAGCTCCTACAATGAGCAGTTCTTC
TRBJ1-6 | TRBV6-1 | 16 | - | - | CASSEASPANTGPLHF | TGTGCCAGCAGTGAAGCCTCCCCTGCTAATACTGGGCCCCTCCACTTT
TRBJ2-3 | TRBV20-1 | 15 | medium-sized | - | CSARGSIPSTDTQYF | TGCAGTGCTAGAGGGTCGATTCCTAGCACAGATACGCAGTATTTT
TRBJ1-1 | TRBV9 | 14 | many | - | CASSVNEGITEAFF | TGTGCCAGCAGCGTAAATGAGGGGATCACTGAAGCTTTCTTT
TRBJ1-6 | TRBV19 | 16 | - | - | CASSPLDGTSNSPLHF | TGTGCCAGTAGTCCACTGGACGGCACTTCTAATTCACCCCTCCACTTT
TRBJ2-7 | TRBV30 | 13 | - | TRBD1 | CAWSVQGIYEQYF | TGTGCCTGGAGTGTACAGGGGATCTACGAGCAGTACTTC
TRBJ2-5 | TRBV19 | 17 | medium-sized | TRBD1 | CASSIRWPGGSQETQYF | TGTGCCAGTAGTATCCGGTGGCCAGGGGGCTCCCAAGAGACCCAGTACTTC
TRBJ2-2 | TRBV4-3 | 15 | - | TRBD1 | CASSDQTGGAGELFF | TGCGCCAGCAGCGATCAGACAGGGGGGGCCGGGGAGCTGTTTTTT
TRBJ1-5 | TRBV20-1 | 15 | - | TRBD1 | CSAGPGTGSNQPQHF | TGCAGTGCTGGACCCGGGACAGGATCCAATCAGCCCCAGCATTTT
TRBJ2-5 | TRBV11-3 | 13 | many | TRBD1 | CASSATGEETQYF | TGTGCCAGCAGCGCTACAGGGGAAGAGACCCAGTACTTC
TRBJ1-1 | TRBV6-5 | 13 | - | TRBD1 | CASSYSRGGEAFF | TGTGCCAGCAGTTACTCGAGAGGGGGCGAAGCTTTCTTT
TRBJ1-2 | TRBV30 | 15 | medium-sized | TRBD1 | CAWSPGGNWDYGYTF | TGTGCCTGGAGCCCAGGGGGGAATTGGGACTATGGCTACACCTTC
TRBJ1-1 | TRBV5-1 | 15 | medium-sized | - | CASSLDGGRVTEAFF | TGCGCCAGCAGCTTGGATGGGGGGCGGGTCACTGAAGCTTTCTTT
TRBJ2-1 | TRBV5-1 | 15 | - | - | CASSLVAGSYNEQFF | TGCGCCAGCAGCTTGGTCGCGGGATCCTACAATGAGCAGTTCTTC
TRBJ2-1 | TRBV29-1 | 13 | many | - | CSGYTYSYNEQFF | TGCAGCGGCTACACCTACTCCTACAATGAGCAGTTCTTC
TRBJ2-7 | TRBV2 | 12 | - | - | CASKGVGGEQYF | TGTGCCAGCAAGGGAGTGGGGGGCGAGCAGTACTTC
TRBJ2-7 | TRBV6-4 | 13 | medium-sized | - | CASSEGVSYEQYF | TGTGCCAGCAGTGAAGGGGTCTCCTACGAGCAGTACTTC
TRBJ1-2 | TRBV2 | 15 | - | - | CASSEGGAGLDGYTF | TGTGCCAGCAGTGAGGGTGGGGCAGGCCTCGATGGCTACACCTTC
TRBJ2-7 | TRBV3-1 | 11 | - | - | CASSQVIDQYF | TGTGCCAGCAGCCAAGTCATCGATCAGTACTTC
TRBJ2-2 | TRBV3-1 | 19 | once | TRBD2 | CASSQDRRASGRLGGELFF | TGTGCCAGCAGCCAAGATCGTCGGGCTAGCGGGAGATTAGGCGGGGAGCTGTTTTTT
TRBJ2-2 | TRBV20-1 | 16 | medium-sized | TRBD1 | CSASPTGGIETGELFF | TGCAGTGCTAGCCCGACAGGGGGCATAGAGACCGGGGAGCTGTTTTTT
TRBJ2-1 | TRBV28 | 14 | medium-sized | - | CASTRWGAYNEQFF | TGTGCCAGCACCCGTTGGGGGGCCTACAATGAGCAGTTCTTC
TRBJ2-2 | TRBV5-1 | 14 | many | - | CASSFSGNTGELFF | TGCGCCAGCAGCTTTTCCGGGAACACCGGGGAGCTGTTTTTT
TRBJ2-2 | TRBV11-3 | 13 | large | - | CASSQSGREQLFF | TGTGCCAGCAGCCAGTCGGGCAGGGAGCAGCTGTTTTTT
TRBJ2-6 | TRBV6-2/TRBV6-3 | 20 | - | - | CASSSTVLGTRTSGANVMTF | TGTGCCAGCAGTTCAACCGTATTGGGGACGAGGACCTCTGGGGCCAACGTCATGACTTTC
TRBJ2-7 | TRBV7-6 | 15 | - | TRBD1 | CASSKTGERNYEQYF | TGTGCAAGCAGCAAGACAGGGGAGCGTAACTACGAGCAGTACTTC
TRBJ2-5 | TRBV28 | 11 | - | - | CASIKQETQYF | TGTGCCAGCATTAAGCAAGAGACCCAGTACTTC
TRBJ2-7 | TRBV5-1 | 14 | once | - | CASSLRDFSGEQYF | TGCGCCAGCAGCCTCCGGGACTTCTCCGGCGAGCAGTACTTC
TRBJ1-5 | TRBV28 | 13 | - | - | CASSLLGAHPQHF | TGTGCCAGCAGTTTACTGGGGGCCCATCCCCAGCATTTT
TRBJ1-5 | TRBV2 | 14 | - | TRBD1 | CTSSTGVINQPQHF | TGTACCAGCAGTACAGGGGTTATCAATCAGCCCCAGCATTTT
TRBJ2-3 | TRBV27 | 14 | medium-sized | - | CASSLRAEGDTQYF | TGTGCCAGCAGTCTCCGGGCTGAGGGAGATACGCAGTATTTT
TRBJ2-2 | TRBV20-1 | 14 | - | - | CSARATGNTRELFF | TGCAGTGCTAGAGCGACGGGAAACACCCGTGAGCTGTTTTTT